This is a list of T cell receptor beta chains from one sample in a study of cytomegalovirus exposure and HLA in healthy donors. TCRdb's table, derived via immunoSEQ multiplex PCR, lists solely in-frame clones and lacks some. Of 110,000 or so clones listed, around 82% were seen once; the top ten hold about 5%. The sequenced sample was PBMCs. Receptors originate from a woman aged 25 to 39 in good health and CMV-seropositive. Each CDR3 is given with its conserved first and last residue. A D gene is named only where the DNA matches it firmly. Rows may omit the clone size; those that give it use once, few, many or a size class.

cdr3_aa,cdr3_nt,clone_size,j_call,v_call,d_call
CASSQRTGTTYEQYF,TGTGCCAGCAGCCAAAGGACAGGCACAACCTACGAGCAGTACTTC,.,TRBJ2-7,TRBV5-4,TRBD1
CASSQESWRQPQHF,TGCGCCAGCAGCCAAGAGAGTTGGAGGCAGCCCCAGCATTTT,.,TRBJ1-5,TRBV4-1,.
CASSLAPGQGGDTQYF,TGTGCCAGCAGCTTAGCGCCCGGACAGGGTGGAGATACGCAGTATTTT,.,TRBJ2-3,TRBV7-2,TRBD1
CASSDWGGRGDTIYF,TGCGCCAGCAGCGACTGGGGGGGAAGAGGGGACACCATATATTTT,few,TRBJ1-3,TRBV4-1,.
CASSLAALAGDTGELFF,TGCGCCAGCAGCTTGGCCGCACTAGCGGGAGACACCGGGGAGCTGTTTTTT,.,TRBJ2-2,TRBV5-1,TRBD2
CASNPFEEAFF,TGTGCCAGCAACCCTTTTGAGGAAGCTTTCTTT,.,TRBJ1-1,TRBV6-1,.
CASSLGWTVGDTEAFF,TGTGCCAGCAGCTTGGGTTGGACTGTCGGGGACACTGAAGCTTTCTTT,.,TRBJ1-1,TRBV5-6,.
CASSLESRVHEQYF,TGTGCCAGCAGCTTAGAGTCCAGGGTACACGAGCAGTACTTC,.,TRBJ2-7,TRBV11-1,.
CASSSYPRSTEAFF,TGTGCCAGTAGCTCCTACCCCCGGTCCACTGAAGCTTTCTTT,.,TRBJ1-1,TRBV19,.
CASSQSNLRGREQYF,TGCGCCAGCAGTCAATCGAATCTCAGGGGGCGTGAGCAGTACTTC,.,TRBJ2-7,TRBV23-1,TRBD1
CASSLGQGTSGELFF,TGCGCCAGCAGCTTAGGACAGGGGACCTCCGGGGAGCTGTTTTTT,.,TRBJ2-2,TRBV5-1,TRBD1
CASSEDRFYGYTF,TGTGCCAGCAGTGAAGACAGGTTCTATGGCTACACCTTC,once,TRBJ1-2,TRBV2,.
CASYSGGAPDTQYF,TGCGCCAGTTATAGCGGGGGGGCCCCAGATACGCAGTATTTT,.,TRBJ2-3,TRBV5-1,TRBD2
CASSSTEDTQYF,TGTGCCAGCAGCTCGACAGAAGATACGCAGTATTTT,.,TRBJ2-3,TRBV11-3,.
CASSLLGAGNSYEQYF,TGCGCCAGCAGCTTATTAGGGGCAGGGAACTCCTACGAGCAGTACTTC,.,TRBJ2-7,TRBV5-1,.
CSVGGGYEQYF,TGCAGCGTTGGAGGGGGCTACGAGCAGTACTTC,.,TRBJ2-7,TRBV29-1,.
CASRARTGPNEKLFF,TGTGCCAGCAGGGCACGGACAGGGCCTAATGAAAAACTGTTTTTT,.,TRBJ1-4,TRBV2,TRBD1
CASSNQGAYEQYF,TGCGCCAGCAGCAACCAGGGTGCGTACGAGCAGTACTTC,.,TRBJ2-7,TRBV4-1,.
CASSVNGGSYEQYF,TGCGCCAGCAGCGTCAACGGCGGGTCCTACGAGCAGTACTTC,few,TRBJ2-7,TRBV5-1,.
CAISESGREGYEQYF,TGTGCCATCAGTGAATCAGGACGGGAGGGCTACGAGCAGTACTTC,.,TRBJ2-7,TRBV10-3,TRBD2
CASSFGGDSNQPQHF,TGTGCCAGCAGCTTCGGTGGAGATAGCAATCAGCCCCAGCATTTT,.,TRBJ1-5,TRBV7-9,.
CAISESSGYTF,TGTGCCATCAGTGAATCGTCCGGCTACACCTTC,.,TRBJ1-2,TRBV10-3,.
CASSQTGGTGYTF,TGTGCCAGCAGCCAAACAGGGGGCACAGGCTACACCTTC,few,TRBJ1-2,TRBV4-2,TRBD1
CASSQELAGGITETQYF,TGCGCCAGCAGCCAAGAGCTAGCGGGAGGTATAACAGAGACCCAGTACTTC,.,TRBJ2-5,TRBV4-1,TRBD2
CAWSTGGSSYNEQFF,TGTGCCTGGAGCACAGGGGGGAGCTCCTACAATGAGCAGTTCTTC,few,TRBJ2-1,TRBV30,TRBD1